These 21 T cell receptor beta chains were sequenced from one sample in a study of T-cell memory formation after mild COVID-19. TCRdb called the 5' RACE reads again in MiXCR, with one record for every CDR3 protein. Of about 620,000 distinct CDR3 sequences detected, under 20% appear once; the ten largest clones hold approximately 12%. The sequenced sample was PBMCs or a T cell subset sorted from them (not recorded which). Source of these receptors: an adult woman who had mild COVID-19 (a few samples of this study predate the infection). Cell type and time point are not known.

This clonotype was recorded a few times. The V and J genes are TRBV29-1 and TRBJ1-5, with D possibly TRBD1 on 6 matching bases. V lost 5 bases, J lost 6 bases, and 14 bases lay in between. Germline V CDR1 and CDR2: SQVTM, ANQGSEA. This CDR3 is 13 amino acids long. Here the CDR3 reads CSVSTGIGQPQHF. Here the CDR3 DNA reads TGCAGCGTTTCCACAGGGATCGGTCAGCCCCAGCATTTT.

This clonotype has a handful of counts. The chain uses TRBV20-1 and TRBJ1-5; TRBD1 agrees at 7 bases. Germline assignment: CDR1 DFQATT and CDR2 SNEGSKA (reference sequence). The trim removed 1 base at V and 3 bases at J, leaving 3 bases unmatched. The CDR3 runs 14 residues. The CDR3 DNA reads TGCAGTGCTAGAGTCAGGGGGAACAATCAGCCCCAGCATTTT. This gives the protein CSARVRGNNQPQHF.

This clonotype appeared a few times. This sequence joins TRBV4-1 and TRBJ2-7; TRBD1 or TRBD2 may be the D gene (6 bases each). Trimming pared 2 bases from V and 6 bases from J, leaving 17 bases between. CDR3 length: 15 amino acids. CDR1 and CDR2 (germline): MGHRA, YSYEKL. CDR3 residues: CASSQFTNGGGEQYF. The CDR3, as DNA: TGCGCCAGCAGCCAATTTACTAACGGAGGGGGCGAGCAGTACTTC.

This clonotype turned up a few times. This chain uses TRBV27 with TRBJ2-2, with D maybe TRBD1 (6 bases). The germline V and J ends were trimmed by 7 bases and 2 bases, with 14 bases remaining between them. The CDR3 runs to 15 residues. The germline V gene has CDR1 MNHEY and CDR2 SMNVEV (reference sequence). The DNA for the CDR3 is TGTGCCAGCACGACCGGGACACTCAACACCGGGGAGCTGTTTTTT. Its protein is CASTTGTLNTGELFF.

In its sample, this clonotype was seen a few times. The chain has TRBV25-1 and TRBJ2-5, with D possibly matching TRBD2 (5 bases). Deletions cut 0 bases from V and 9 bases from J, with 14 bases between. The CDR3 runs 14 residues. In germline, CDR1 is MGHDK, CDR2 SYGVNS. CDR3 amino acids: CASSEYSGRGPQYF. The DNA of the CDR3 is TGTGCCAGCAGTGAATATTCGGGAAGAGGGCCCCAGTACTTC.

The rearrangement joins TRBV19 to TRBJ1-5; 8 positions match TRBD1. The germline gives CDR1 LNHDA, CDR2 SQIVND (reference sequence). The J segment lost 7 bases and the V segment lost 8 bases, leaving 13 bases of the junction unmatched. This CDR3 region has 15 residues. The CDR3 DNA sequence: TGTGCCAGTGACTTGGGCAGGGGGCTAGGGCAGCCCCAGCATTTT. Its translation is CASDLGRGLGQPQHF.

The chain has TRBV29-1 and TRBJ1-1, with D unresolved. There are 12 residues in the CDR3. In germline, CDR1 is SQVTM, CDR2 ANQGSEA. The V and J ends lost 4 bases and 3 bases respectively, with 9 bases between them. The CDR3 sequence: CSVGGLYTEAFF. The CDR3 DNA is TGCAGCGTTGGAGGGCTATACACTGAAGCTTTCTTT. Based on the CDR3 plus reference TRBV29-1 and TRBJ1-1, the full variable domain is SAVISQKPSRDICQRGTSLTIQCQVDSQVTMMFWYRQQPGQSLTLIATANQGSEATYESGFVIDKFPISRPNLTFSTLTVSNMSPEDSSIYLCSVGGLYTEAFFGQGTRLTVV.

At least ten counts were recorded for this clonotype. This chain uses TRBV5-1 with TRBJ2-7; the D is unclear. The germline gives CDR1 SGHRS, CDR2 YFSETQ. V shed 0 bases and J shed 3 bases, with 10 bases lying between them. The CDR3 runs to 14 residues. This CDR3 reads CASSLGYGDYEQYF. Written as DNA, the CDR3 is TGCGCCAGCAGCTTGGGGTACGGTGACTACGAGCAGTACTTC.

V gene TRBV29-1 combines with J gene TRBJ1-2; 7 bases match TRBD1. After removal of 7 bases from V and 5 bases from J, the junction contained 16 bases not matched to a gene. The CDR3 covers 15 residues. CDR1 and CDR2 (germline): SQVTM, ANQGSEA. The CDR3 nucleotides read TGCAGCGCCACCGACAGGGTAGGGCTTCTTTATGGCTACACCTTC. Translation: CSATDRVGLLYGYTF.

CDR3 loop: CSAIGGGLHSSYNEQFF. As DNA, the CDR3 is TGCAGTGCCATCGGGGGGGGATTACATAGCTCCTACAATGAGCAGTTCTTC. The chain links TRBV20-1 to TRBJ2-1, with TRBD2 identical over 8 bases. From germline, CDR1 is DFQATT and CDR2 SNEGSKA (reference sequence). The CDR3 covers 17 residues. Trimming removed 6 bases from V and 0 bases from J; junction bases left unmatched: 13.

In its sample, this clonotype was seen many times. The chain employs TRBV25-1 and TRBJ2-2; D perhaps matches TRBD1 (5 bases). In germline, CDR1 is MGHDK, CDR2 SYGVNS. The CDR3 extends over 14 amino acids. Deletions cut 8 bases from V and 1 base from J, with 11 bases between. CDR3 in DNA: TGTGCCAGCCGCCCTACAGGGAACACCGGGGAGCTGTTTTTT. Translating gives CASRPTGNTGELFF.

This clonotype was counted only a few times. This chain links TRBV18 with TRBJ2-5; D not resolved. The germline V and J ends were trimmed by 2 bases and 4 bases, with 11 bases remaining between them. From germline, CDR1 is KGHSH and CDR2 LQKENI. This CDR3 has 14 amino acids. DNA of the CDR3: TGTGCCAGCTCACCAAGGTTTGATCGAGAGACCCAGTACTTC. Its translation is CASSPRFDRETQYF.

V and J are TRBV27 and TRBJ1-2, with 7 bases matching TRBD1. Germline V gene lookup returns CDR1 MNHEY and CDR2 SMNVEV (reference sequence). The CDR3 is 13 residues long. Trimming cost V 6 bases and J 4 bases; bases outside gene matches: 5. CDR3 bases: TGTGCCAGCAGGCCGGGACAGAGCTATGGCTACACCTTC. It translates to CASRPGQSYGYTF.

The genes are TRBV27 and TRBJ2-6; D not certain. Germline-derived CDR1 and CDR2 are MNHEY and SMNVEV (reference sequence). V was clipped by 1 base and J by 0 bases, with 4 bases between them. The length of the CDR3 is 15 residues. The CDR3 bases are TGTGCCAGCAGTTTATGGAGCTCTGGGGCCAACGTCCTGACTTTC. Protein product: CASSLWSSGANVLTF.

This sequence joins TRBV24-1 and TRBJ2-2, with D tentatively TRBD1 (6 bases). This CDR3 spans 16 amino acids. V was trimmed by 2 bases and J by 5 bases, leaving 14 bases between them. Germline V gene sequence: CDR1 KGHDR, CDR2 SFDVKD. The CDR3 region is CATSDWAQGVTGELFF. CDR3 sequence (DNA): TGTGCCACCAGTGATTGGGCACAGGGAGTAACCGGGGAGCTGTTTTTT.

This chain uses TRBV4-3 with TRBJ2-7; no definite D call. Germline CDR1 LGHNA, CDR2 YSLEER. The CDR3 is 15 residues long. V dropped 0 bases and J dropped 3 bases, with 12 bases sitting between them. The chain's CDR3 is CASSQEAGTYYEQYF. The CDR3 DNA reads TGCGCCAGCAGCCAAGAGGCTGGTACCTACTACGAGCAGTACTTC.

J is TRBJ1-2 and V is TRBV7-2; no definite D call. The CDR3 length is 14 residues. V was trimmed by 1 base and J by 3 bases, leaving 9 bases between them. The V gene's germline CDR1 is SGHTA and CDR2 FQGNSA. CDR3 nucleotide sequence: TGTGCCAGCAGCTTAGTCTGGACGGACTATGGCTACACCTTC. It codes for CASSLVWTDYGYTF.

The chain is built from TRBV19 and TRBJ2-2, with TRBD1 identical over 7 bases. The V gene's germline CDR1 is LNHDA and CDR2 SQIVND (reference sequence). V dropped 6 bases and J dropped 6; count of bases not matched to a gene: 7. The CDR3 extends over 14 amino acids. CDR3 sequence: CASSSGTVAGELFF. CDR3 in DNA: TGTGCCAGTAGCTCCGGGACAGTGGCCGGGGAGCTGTTTTTT.

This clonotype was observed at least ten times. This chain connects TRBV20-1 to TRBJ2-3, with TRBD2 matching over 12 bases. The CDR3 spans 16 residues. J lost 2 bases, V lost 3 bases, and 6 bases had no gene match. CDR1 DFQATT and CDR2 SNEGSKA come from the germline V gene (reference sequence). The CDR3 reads CSASSGTSGPTDTQYF. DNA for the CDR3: TGCAGTGCTAGCTCCGGGACTAGCGGGCCCACAGATACGCAGTATTTT.

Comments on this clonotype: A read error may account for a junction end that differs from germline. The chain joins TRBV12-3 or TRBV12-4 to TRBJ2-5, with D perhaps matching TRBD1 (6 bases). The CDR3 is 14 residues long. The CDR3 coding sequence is TGTGCCAGCAGGGTACAGGGAAGCCAAGAGTCCCAGTACTTC. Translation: CASRVQGSQESQYF.

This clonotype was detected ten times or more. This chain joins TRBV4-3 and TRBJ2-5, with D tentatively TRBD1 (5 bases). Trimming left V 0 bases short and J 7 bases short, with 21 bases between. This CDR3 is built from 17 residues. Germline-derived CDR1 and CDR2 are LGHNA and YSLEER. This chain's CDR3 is CASSQEVEAGPVGTQYF. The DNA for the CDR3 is TGCGCCAGCAGCCAAGAAGTCGAGGCAGGGCCGGTGGGGACCCAGTACTTC.